The present entry profiles one T cell receptor (beta chain) with its context. These data belong to a study of blood T cell repertoires in COVID-19. Study in general: Specimens from acute and convalescent COVID-19 originated in the United States, Italy and Spain. Sample material is recorded as cDNA or gDNA derived from T cells, B-cell-depleted T cells, or PBMCs.

Germline CDR1 is LNHNV and CDR2 is YYDKDF (reference sequence). The V gene lost 1 base and the J gene lost 4 bases, with 8 bases spanning the gap. This CDR3 has 13 residues. Produced via immunoSEQ multiplex PCR; TCRdb's table is partial and in-frame only. The table has some 120,000 clones, more than 70% seen once. The V call is TRBV15, the J call TRBJ2-7; D is possibly TRBD1 (5 bases). The material sequenced was peripheral blood. The source of this sequence is a human donor in a cohort sampled during active COVID-19. DNA of the CDR3: TGTGCCACCAGCAGAGGACAGATTTACGAGCAGTACTTC. Translating gives CATSRGQIYEQYF.